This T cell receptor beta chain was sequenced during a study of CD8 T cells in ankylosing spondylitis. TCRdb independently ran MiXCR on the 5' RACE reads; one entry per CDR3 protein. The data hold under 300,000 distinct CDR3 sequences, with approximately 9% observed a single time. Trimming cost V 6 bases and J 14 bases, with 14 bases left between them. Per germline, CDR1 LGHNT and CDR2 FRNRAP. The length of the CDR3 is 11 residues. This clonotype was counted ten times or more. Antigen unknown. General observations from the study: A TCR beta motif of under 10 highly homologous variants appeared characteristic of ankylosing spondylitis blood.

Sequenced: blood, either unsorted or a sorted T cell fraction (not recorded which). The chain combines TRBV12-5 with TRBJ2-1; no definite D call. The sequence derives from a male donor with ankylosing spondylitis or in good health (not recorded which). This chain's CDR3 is CASGPTLVEFF. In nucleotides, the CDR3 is TGTGCTAGTGGCCCTACTCTGGTGGAGTTCTTC.